This paragraph covers one T cell receptor (beta chain) sequence. CDR1 and CDR2 from the germline V gene are SGHRS and YFSETQ. V was clipped by 0 bases and J by 5 bases, with 11 bases between them. The CDR3 spans 14 residues. The sample is drawn from a study of T cell responses to AZD1222 COVID-19 vaccine. Assay used: immunoSEQ multiplex PCR; TCRdb lists only in-frame clones, some missing. The sample includes approximately 170,000 clones, more than 85% of them seen just once. The receptor's source is an adult in good health. Here the sequenced sample was peripheral blood, taken on day 0 of AZD1222 vaccination. V is TRBV5-1 and J is TRBJ2-5; unclear D gene. DNA for the CDR3: TGCGCCAGCAGCTTGGATCCTGGCTATGAGACCCAGTACTTC. This codes for CASSLDPGYETQYF.